These T cell receptor beta chains were read from a single sample in a study of blood T cell repertoires in COVID-19. Sequencing was performed with immunoSEQ multiplex PCR; in TCRdb, only in-frame clones are kept and a portion is missing. The sample shows about 430,000 clones, roughly nine tenths of them seen only once. Sequencing input: PBMCs or T cells enriched from blood (not recorded which). The receptor source for this set is a man aged 25 to 40 who had recovered from COVID-19. Each CDR3 is given with its conserved first and last residue. The D gene is left open where the match is weak. Some rows have no size entry. The others give once, few or many, or a class for an expanded clone.

CDR3 length	clone size	V gene	J gene	D gene	CDR3 DNA	CDR3 protein
13	.	TRBV29-1	TRBJ2-7	TRBD2	TGCAGCGTTGTAAGCGGGAGGCTCCGCGAGCAGTACTTC	CSVVSGRLREQYF
11	.	TRBV20-1	TRBJ1-2	.	TGCAGTGCTCGACAGAACTATGGCTACACCTTC	CSARQNYGYTF
15	.	TRBV10-2	TRBJ2-7	.	TGCGCCAGCACTGAACAGGAAGGATACACCTACGAGCAGTACTTC	CASTEQEGYTYEQYF
16	.	TRBV21-1	TRBJ2-5	.	TGTGCCAGCAGCAAAGAAGGCGGGAGGACGAAAGAGACCCAGTACTTC	CASSKEGGRTKETQYF
15	.	TRBV28	TRBJ2-7	TRBD1	TGTGCCAGCAGAATAGCAGGGGGCTATTTCTACGAGCAGTACTTC	CASRIAGGYFYEQYF
15	.	TRBV7-9	TRBJ1-2	.	TGTGCCAGCAGCTCTAGCAGGGACTCTAACTATGGCTACACCTTC	CASSSSRDSNYGYTF
15	.	TRBV3-1/TRBV3-2	TRBJ2-5	.	TGTGCCAGCAGCCGGCCCCGAGGGCACGGTGAGACCCAGTACTTC	CASSRPRGHGETQYF
11	.	TRBV3-1/TRBV3-2	TRBJ2-7	.	TGTGCCAGCAGCCAAGCCAGCGAGCAGTACTTC	CASSQASEQYF
13	.	TRBV11-2	TRBJ2-7	TRBD1	TGTGCCAGCAGCAAAGGACAGGCCTACGAGCAGTACTTC	CASSKGQAYEQYF
15	.	TRBV28	TRBJ2-5	TRBD1	TGTGCCAGCAGTTTAGGACAGGCGGAGCAAGAGACCCAGTACTTC	CASSLGQAEQETQYF
15	once	TRBV18	TRBJ2-3	TRBD1	TGTGCCAGCTCCCTACAGGGGTTGAGCACAGATACGCAGTATTTT	CASSLQGLSTDTQYF
14	.	TRBV28	TRBJ1-1	.	TGTGCCAGCGCACTGTGGGCGCCAAACACTGAAGCTTTCTTT	CASALWAPNTEAFF
16	.	TRBV3-1/TRBV3-2	TRBJ1-6	.	TGTGCCAGCAGCCGTACCCCCTCCGGGGAGAATTCACCCCTCCACTTT	CASSRTPSGENSPLHF
17	.	TRBV3-1/TRBV3-2	TRBJ1-1	TRBD1	TGTGCCAGCAGCCCACCCCGGAAGGACAGGGTGAACACTGAAGCTTTCTTT	CASSPPRKDRVNTEAFF
13	.	TRBV7-2	TRBJ1-6	.	TGTGCCAGCAGCCCCCGACAGTTTTCACCCCTCCACTTT	CASSPRQFSPLHF
13	.	TRBV6-1	TRBJ2-2	TRBD2	TGTGCCGGTAGCGGGGAGAACACCGGGGAGCTGTTTTTT	CAGSGENTGELFF
16	few	TRBV2	TRBJ2-7	.	TGTGCCAGCAGTTCACGTCGGGATCGTATCTCCTACGAGCAGTACTTC	CASSSRRDRISYEQYF
16	.	TRBV5-1	TRBJ2-6	.	TGCGCCAGCAGCTGGGCACCGGGATCTGGGGCCAACGTCCTGACTTTC	CASSWAPGSGANVLTF
13	.	TRBV18	TRBJ1-2	.	TGTGCCAGCTCACCATCAGAAGACTATGGCTACACCTTC	CASSPSEDYGYTF
11	.	TRBV12-3/TRBV12-4	TRBJ2-1	.	TGTGCCAGCAGTCCCCTCGATGAGCAGTTCTTC	CASSPLDEQFF
14	once	TRBV5-6	TRBJ1-5	TRBD1	TGTGCCAGCAGCTTCGGACAGGGGGGGCAGCCCCAGCATTTT	CASSFGQGGQPQHF
14	.	TRBV7-9	TRBJ2-2	.	TGTGCCAGCAGCCACGAGCGCAACACCGGGGAGCTGTTTTTT	CASSHERNTGELFF
14	.	TRBV5-8	TRBJ2-7	.	TGTGCCAGCAGGGTACAGGGATACACCTACGAGCAGTACTTC	CASRVQGYTYEQYF
17	.	TRBV11-2	TRBJ2-5	.	TGTGCCAGCAGCTTACTCCGACAGGAGTACCTACAAGAGACCCAGTACTTC	CASSLLRQEYLQETQYF
13	.	TRBV14	TRBJ1-2	TRBD1	TGTGCCAGCAGCCCGTTGGGACAGGGCGGCTACACCTTC	CASSPLGQGGYTF
13	.	TRBV29-1	TRBJ2-7	.	TGCAGCGCTAAAAGCGGAGACGCCTACGAGCAGTACTTC	CSAKSGDAYEQYF
13	.	TRBV30	TRBJ1-1	.	TGTGCCTGGATGGCAGGGATGAACACTGAAGCTTTCTTT	CAWMAGMNTEAFF
12	.	TRBV23-1	TRBJ2-7	.	TGCGCCAGCAGCCGAGGTCCCTACGAGCAGTACTTC	CASSRGPYEQYF
15	.	TRBV10-3	TRBJ1-5	.	TGTGCCATCAGTGAGTCAAGGGGCGACAATCAGCCCCAGCATTTT	CAISESRGDNQPQHF
14	.	TRBV5-1	TRBJ2-7	.	TGCGCCAGCAGCTTGGGTACAAACTCCTACGAGCAGTACTTC	CASSLGTNSYEQYF
15	.	TRBV28	TRBJ1-2	TRBD1	TGTGCCAGCATCTCAGGTGCCAGGGGGCCGGATGGCTACACCTTC	CASISGARGPDGYTF
17	once	TRBV11-2	TRBJ1-1	.	TGTGCCAGCAGCTTAGATTCGATATTTCAGGGCCGGACTGAAGCTTTCTTT	CASSLDSIFQGRTEAFF
15	once	TRBV25-1	TRBJ1-2	TRBD1	TGTGCCAGCAGTCCCTATGAGGACAGGGAATATGGCTACACCTTC	CASSPYEDREYGYTF
18	.	TRBV5-1	TRBJ1-4	.	TGCGCCAGCAGTCCGCTAGGACAGAGCTATGCAACTAATGAAAAACTGTTTTTT	CASSPLGQSYATNEKLFF
13	.	TRBV18	TRBJ1-1	.	TGTGCCAGCACCATGGAGATGAACACTGAAGCTTTCTTT	CASTMEMNTEAFF
15	.	TRBV27	TRBJ2-7	.	TGTGCCAGCAGTTTCAGCGACGGTTACTCCTACGAGCAGTACTTC	CASSFSDGYSYEQYF
15	few	TRBV18	TRBJ2-3	TRBD1	TGTGCCAGCTCTCAACAGGGGTGGGGCACAGATACGCAGTATTTT	CASSQQGWGTDTQYF
16	.	TRBV19	TRBJ2-7	TRBD2	TGTGCCAGTAGCGGGACTAGCGGGAGGGTATCACGCGAGCAGTACTTC	CASSGTSGRVSREQYF
15	.	TRBV18	TRBJ1-5	TRBD1	TGTGCCAGCTCACCCGGGACAGGGGCGAATCAGCCCCAGCATTTT	CASSPGTGANQPQHF
17	.	TRBV19	TRBJ1-6	.	TGTGCCAGTAGAGGAATGGGGAGTGGCTCCTATAATTCACCCCTCCACTTT	CASRGMGSGSYNSPLHF
15	once	TRBV7-9	TRBJ2-2	.	TGTGCCAGCACCCCCACGGGGGCGAACACCGGGGAGCTGTTTTTT	CASTPTGANTGELFF
15	.	TRBV30	TRBJ2-5	TRBD2	TGTGCCTGGTCAAACTTGGGACTACGCCAAGAGACCCAGTACTTC	CAWSNLGLRQETQYF
14	.	TRBV27	TRBJ2-3	.	TGTGCCAGCAGTTTGAAGAGGAGCACAGATACGCAGTATTTT	CASSLKRSTDTQYF
16	few	TRBV5-1	TRBJ2-7	.	TGCGCCAGCAGCTTGGCACCGGGAACGAGCTCCTACGAGCAGTACTTC	CASSLAPGTSSYEQYF
16	.	TRBV5-6	TRBJ2-5	TRBD1	TGTGCCAGCAGCTTGATAAGAGGGGGCTCAGGGGAGACCCAGTACTTC	CASSLIRGGSGETQYF
13	.	TRBV11-2	TRBJ1-5	.	TGTGCCAGCAGCTTATCAGACGGGCAGCCCCAGCATTTT	CASSLSDGQPQHF
16	.	TRBV6-5	TRBJ2-2	TRBD2	TGTGCCAGCAGTTACTCTGGGACTAGTGTGGTCGGGGAGCTGTTTTTT	CASSYSGTSVVGELFF